This T cell receptor beta chain derives from a study of cytomegalovirus exposure and HLA in healthy donors (dated by TCRdb to 2017 to 2019). With respect to the entire study: In an earlier analysis of roughly 590 of the donors, 276 Gb of sequence data and 90 million to 120 million unique TCR beta sequences from about 180 million T cells were reported. An early release covering roughly 580 HLA-typed donors comprised about 320 gigabases of sequencing data and around 80 million unique TCR sequences. Of the approximately 400 genotyped donors, approximately 82% fell in the genetic ancestry cluster associated with self-reported Caucasian donors. The study was designed to test whether signatures of past pathogen exposure could be identified by cataloging public T cell receptors. Using immunosequencing, the study profiled T cell repertoires from around 670 subjects and related those repertoires to cytomegalovirus serostatus. Along with the roughly 700-subject first cohort, a separate validation cohort of around 120 different subjects was used. The study combined high-throughput TCR immunosequencing, statistical association of individual TCRs with disease status, and machine learning to predict cytomegalovirus infection status. To study patterns of TCR occurrence, a later analysis re-analyzed previously published TCR beta repertoires from around 670 donors and added high-resolution HLA genotyping. Rather than using new phenotypic data, the later analysis identified candidate immune exposures from TCR beta sequences and from how often those sequences occurred across donors. An earlier analysis of a few hundred of the donors applied high-throughput TCR beta sequencing to assess whether each TCR beta V gene segment acted as functional or pseudogenic. Donor age, sex, ethnicity and CMV serostatus were collected together with the repertoire data. Genome-wide SNP genotypes for about three fifths of the 666 donors were used in a later genetic analysis, which treated that subset as a discovery cohort. Every repertoire in the discovery cohort had been generated on one and the same sequencing platform. Class I and class II HLA loci were covered by the typing at four-digit resolution. Typing coverage varied by locus: roughly 620-640 donors for A, B, C, DRB1 and DQB1; around 560 for DQA1; more than 600 for DPA1; roughly 470 for DPB1. Several DR-DQ haplotypes were handled as single units for association and clustering because linkage in the cohort was strong. Among about 400 genotyped donors of the cohort, an average of approximately 240,000 unique TCR beta nucleotide sequences was sequenced per donor, of which roughly 17% were non-productive. Results and caveats for the whole study, not just this receptor: Strong co-occurrence of HLA alleles, especially DR and DQ, made assigning TCR associations to individual alleles difficult. In an earlier analysis of a few hundred of the donors, most TCR beta V segments were observed in productive rearrangements about 90% or about 30% of the time, broadly matching IMGT annotations. According to a later analysis, parvovirus B19, influenza, CMV and Epstein-Barr virus appeared linked to several top co-occurrence clusters. HLA typing was unavailable for some donors at each locus, so association tests used only the typed subset. In this cohort, only TCR beta chains were sequenced, and detectable features were limited by the absence of alpha or paired-chain data. A further reported finding was that TCR beta sequences accurately predicted the HLA-A and HLA-B alleles for most subjects in the first cohort. The only immune exposure information available for the cohort was CMV serostatus. In a later analysis, most CMV-associated TCR beta chains were found to appear HLA-restricted, with HLA associations seemingly driven largely by CMV exposure. Correlated functional status among segregating V segments might be attributable to linkage disequilibrium, but an unknown experimental factor could not be ruled out. In vitro tests confirmed that three of the cytomegalovirus-associated TCR beta chains recognize cytomegalovirus antigens. Because the 87-base-pair reads could not distinguish some IMGT-functional V segments, including TRBV6-2 and TRBV6-3, those segments were excluded. Cytomegalovirus status was reported to be diagnosed by the classifier with high specificity and sensitivity in both the original and validation cohorts. Presence/absence analyses assumed roughly uniform sequencing depth across donors, an assumption that may not hold. In a later analysis, HLA-associated TCR beta chains were found to be more clonally expanded and to have lower generation probabilities than equally common non-associated chains. The sequencing pipeline was judged likely to have produced a cluster of highly shared sequence variants as a technical artifact. In a later genetic analysis, a missense DCLRE1C variant was associated with V-gene and J-gene trimming of TCR beta chains, and the association was replicated in an independent cohort. According to a later genetic analysis, donors in an Asian-associated ancestry cluster had fewer N-insertions in productive TCRs than the approximately 630-donor mean. At a false discovery rate of 0.05, a later analysis linked some 17,000 TCR beta sequences to specific HLA alleles. According to a later analysis, TCR association rates differed among HLA loci, with DRB1 alleles showing the most associated TCRs and HLA-C alleles showing the fewest. The authors suggested that the approach could potentially be extended to other disease states and immunological phenotypes. The study gave a list of under 200 TCR beta chains associated with cytomegalovirus. Most TCR sequences were observed very rarely across donors, whereas some public TCRs were present in many individuals. The earlier analysis of about 600 of the donors excluded approximately 15 rarely observed V segments, including chromosome 9 orphons, because counts were too low.

About this clone: The target of this receptor is not known. The sample holds no much larger clone one base away, and base qualities are not on file.

Libraries were constructed by the immunoSEQ multiplex PCR assay. The multiplex PCR relied on a mix of 60 forward primers for TCR Vbeta segments and 13 reverse primers for TCR Jbeta segments. Amplification of the CDR3 region of rearranged TCR beta genes was performed with a multiplex PCR assay on genomic DNA. The Illumina HiSeq System was used to sequence the amplified TCR beta libraries as 87-base-pair reads. The authors processed their data as follows. In a later analysis, some 80 million unique TCR beta chains were counted across the 650 to 700 repertoires, and roughly 10 million of these chains were shared by at least two donors. To remove PCR and sequencing errors, raw reads were error-corrected and collapsed into unique sequences using a nearest-neighbor algorithm that merged closely related sequences. CDR3 sequences were aligned to IMGT reference sequences to assign V, D and J gene segments. Each retained sequence needed at least a six-nucleotide match to both a V gene segment and a J gene segment. A rearrangement was called productive if the CDR3 had no stop codons and remained in frame with V and J, and every other rearrangement was called non-productive. Following IMGT convention, CDR3 was defined as the stretch from the second conserved V-encoded cysteine to the conserved J-encoded phenylalanine. The earlier analysis of 587 of the donors excluded sequences that lacked an unambiguous match to a single V gene segment. In an earlier analysis of roughly 500 of the donors, V segments were called functional above 56.7% productive rearrangements and were called segregating when the between-donor standard deviation exceeded 5%. To diagnose cytomegalovirus status from the catalog of TCR beta chain sequences, a statistical classification framework was built. In a later analysis, V and J genes were assigned by comparing TCR nucleotide sequences against IMGT/GENE-DB human TR gene sequences. A later analysis assigned CDR3 sequences and most-parsimonious VDJ recombination scenarios with the TCRdist pipeline. In a later analysis, every TCR beta chain was defined by the combination of its CDR3 amino acid sequence and its V-gene family, and reads without a unique V-gene family were dropped. To address suspected cross-contamination and a sequencing artifact, a later analysis removed some 620 highly shared, low-generation-probability nucleotide sequences. A later analysis calculated a clonal expansion index for each public chain from normalized within-repertoire ranks of inferred template counts. In a later analysis, generation probabilities were computed using a VDJ recombination model fitted to out-of-frame rearrangements, and the results were checked against IGoR. In a later analysis, hypergeometric tests were used to score TCR-TCR, TCR-HLA and TCR-CMV co-occurrence, with a repertoire-size bias correction applied to TCR pairs. To estimate false discovery rates, a later analysis permuted the HLA or CMV assignments 20 times. A later analysis grouped co-occurring TCRs with DBSCAN, adding TCRdist sequence similarity when clustering within HLA-allele-positive subsets. Repertoires with fewer than 30,000 or more than 120,000 public chains were left out of co-occurrence clustering, as were about 5 repertoires with anomalous nucleotide sharing. TCRdb took over this immuneACCESS table, retaining in-frame rearrangements with V and J assigned. Such tables are incomplete; in checked studies, under half of the missing clones stem from an unresolved V gene, and the remainder is unexplained. The V and J calls and the clone size are those of that table, but D and trimming were determined from the DNA. The sample profile shows 80,000 to 95,000 clones; roughly three fifths of them were found once. The biggest ten clones account for roughly 6% of the sample.

In total, just over 650 healthy bone marrow donors made up the cohort. Cohort members were all nominally healthy when sampled, although unrecorded immune exposures were likely present. The donor was CMV seronegative and belonged to the group of around 350 seronegative cohort members. A peripheral blood sample was collected from each donor, and TCR beta sequencing was performed on peripheral blood mononuclear cells. The Qiagen DNeasy Blood Extraction Kit was used to extract genomic DNA from the blood cell samples. From the cysteine through the phenylalanine, the CDR3 covers 15 amino acids. This entry keeps only the CDR3 DNA: 45 bases, framed from base 1. V loses 2 bases of germline sequence and J loses 2 bases, and the interval between the two ends is 13 bases. Taken from the germline V gene, the CDR1 and CDR2 loops are MNHEY and SVGAGI.

The sequence links TRBV6-5 to TRBJ2-7; the D gene remains uncertain. Sequencing used PBMCs. This clonotype originated in a woman in her 30s in good health and CMV-seronegative. CDR3 protein: CASSYPLGSPYEQYF. The DNA reads as follows: TGTGCCAGCAGTTACCCTCTGGGCAGCCCCTACGAGCAGTACTTC.